The following is a T cell receptor beta chain sequence with its context. This record belongs to a study of Ad26.COV2.S vaccination and SARS-CoV-2 variants. CDR1 is LNHDA and CDR2 is SQIVND in the germline V gene (reference sequence). V shed 3 bases, J shed 13 bases, and the junction held 13 bases outside the gene matches. This CDR3 has 15 amino acids. Indicated treatment: about 20 received Ad26.COV2.S at low or high dose, single or two shots; roughly five received placebo; per-sample allocation not given. Samples came from day 63 after the first vaccine or placebo injection. Repertoires were generated with immunoSEQ multiplex PCR, while TCRdb's copy carries only in-frame clones and drops some. This sample has 380,000 or so clones, with under 90% found just once.

The V call is TRBV19, the J call TRBJ2-4, with 9 nucleotides matching TRBD2. The sample here was peripheral blood, taken in a trial of Ad26.COV2.S vaccine versus placebo. The TCR comes from a person aged 18-65 years who received the Ad26.COV2.S COVID-19 vaccine or a placebo. This chain's CDR3 is CASSILASGMEKQYF. As DNA, the CDR3 is TGTGCCAGTAGTATTCTGGCTAGCGGGATGGAGAAGCAGTACTTC. Filled out from reference TRBV19 and TRBJ2-4, the complete variable domain reads DGGITQSPKYLFRKEGQNVTLSCEQNLNHDAMYWYRQDPGQGLRLIYYSQIVNDFQKGDIAEGYSVSREKKESFPLTVTSAQKNPTAFYLCASSILASGMEKQYFGAGTRLSVL.